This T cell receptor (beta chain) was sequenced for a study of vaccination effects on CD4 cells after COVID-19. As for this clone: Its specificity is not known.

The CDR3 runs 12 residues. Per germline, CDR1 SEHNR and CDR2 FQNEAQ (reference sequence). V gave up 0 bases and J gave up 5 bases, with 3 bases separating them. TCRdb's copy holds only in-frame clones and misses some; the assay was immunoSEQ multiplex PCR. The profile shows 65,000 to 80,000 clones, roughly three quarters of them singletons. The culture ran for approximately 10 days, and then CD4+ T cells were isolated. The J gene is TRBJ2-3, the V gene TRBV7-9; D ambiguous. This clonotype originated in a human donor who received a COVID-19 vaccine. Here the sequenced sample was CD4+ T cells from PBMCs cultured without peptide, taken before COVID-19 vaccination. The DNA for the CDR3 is TGTGCCAGCAGCTTAGCTCAAGATACGCAGTATTTT. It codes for CASSLAQDTQYF.